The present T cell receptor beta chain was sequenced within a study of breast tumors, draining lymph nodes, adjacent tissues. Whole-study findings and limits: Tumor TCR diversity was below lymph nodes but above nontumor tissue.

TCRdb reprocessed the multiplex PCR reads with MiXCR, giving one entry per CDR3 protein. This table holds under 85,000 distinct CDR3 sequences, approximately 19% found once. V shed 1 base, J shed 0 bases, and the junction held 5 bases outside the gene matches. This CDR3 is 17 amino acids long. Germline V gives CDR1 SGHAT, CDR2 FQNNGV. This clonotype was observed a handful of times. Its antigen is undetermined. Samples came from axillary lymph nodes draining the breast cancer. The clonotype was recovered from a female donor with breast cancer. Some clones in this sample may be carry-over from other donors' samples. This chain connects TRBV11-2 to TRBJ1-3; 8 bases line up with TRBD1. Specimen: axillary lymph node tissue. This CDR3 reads CASSLGTGTNSGNTIYF. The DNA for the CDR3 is TGTGCCAGCAGCTTAGGGACAGGGACTAACTCTGGAAACACCATATATTTT. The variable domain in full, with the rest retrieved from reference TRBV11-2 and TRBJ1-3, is EAGVAQSPRYKIIEKRQSVAFWCNPISGHATLYWYQQILGQGPKLLIQFQNNGVVDDSQLPKDRFSAERLKGVDSTLKIQPAKLEDSAVYLCASSLGTGTNSGNTIYFGEGSWLTVV.